This T cell receptor beta chain was retrieved from a study of shared clonotypes between healthy human individuals (dated by TCRdb to the early 2020s). With respect to the entire study: The cohort comprised a couple of women and a few men aged 18 to 49 years. To estimate repertoire size and how much clonotypes are shared between individuals, the study performed deep sequencing of blood TCR repertoires from about five healthy adults. Libraries were prepared and TCR repertoires were sequenced by different laboratories using diverse techniques, in order to increase sequencing depth and limit assay-specific biases. Between about 0.8 and 9 billion PBMCs per donor were obtained by leukapheresis.

Concerning this clone: The specificity of this receptor is unknown. There are no base qualities to consult, and no much larger clone falls within one base.

Broad study findings and their caveats: Pairwise subsampling led to the expectation that sequencing depth would affect the degree of clonotype sharing among donors. The small number of donors limited the genetic and exposure-history diversity represented. Sampling was restricted to blood, and TCR repertoires in tissues likely differ from the TCR repertoires found in blood.

The CDR3 sequence holds 16 residues, the cysteine and phenylalanine included. Just the 48-base CDR3 DNA is kept, in frame starting at base 1. The germline V gene supplies CDR1 KGHSH and CDR2 LQKENI. V was cut back by 2 bases and J by 0 bases, leaving a gap of 14 bases between them. Using the deep immunoSEQ assay, TCR CDR3 regions were amplified from genomic DNA by multiplex PCR. Extracted genomic DNA from each cell subset was spread evenly across all wells of several immunoSEQ 96-well plates, with each plate serving as a replicate. For unsorted PBMC, each replicate PCR was loaded with approximately 330 ng genomic DNA, equivalent to about 30,000 T cell genomes. Ten immunoSEQ deep assay plates were used to sequence unsorted PBMC genomic DNA. Purified libraries were measured with a Qubit 3.0 fluorometer, size-checked on a Bioanalyzer 2100, and measured again with the KAPA Library Quantification kit. Every immunoSEQ 96-well plate was sequenced on a separate single-read 150-cycle Illumina NextSeq 550 flow cell. As for the original processing: Because the immunoSEQ output held only junctional sequences and lacked quality scores, the filtering could not match the filtering applied to full-length reads. Sequences were annotated with PyIR, a Python wrapper for IgBLAST v1.9, using IMGT germline references to assign V/J genes and CDR3. Any read was removed if the V/J assignment was weak (E-value above 1e-6), the CDR3 was missing, or the read contained stop codons, out-of-frame junctions, or ambiguous translated residues. V3J clonotypes were defined by identical inferred V gene, J gene, and CDR3 amino acid sequence. Percentage overlap between repertoires was calculated by dividing the number of shared unique clonotypes by the size of the smaller repertoire. RTK rarefaction, the Chao1 estimator, and Recon v2.1 estimates of unobserved clonotypes were used to assess repertoire richness. TCRdb obtained this table from immuneACCESS and retained in-frame rearrangements with V and J assigned. These tables miss some clones; where compared with another copy, unresolved V genes account for less than half of the shortfall, and the remainder is unexplained. V, J and clone size were drawn from that table, and D and trimming were deduced from the DNA. The sample table lists about 490,000 clones, about 80% of them with a count of one. The ten largest make up more than 10% of the sample.

Donors were healthy HIV-negative adults with no recently reported acute infections or vaccinations. Only Caucasian adults living in Nashville, Tennessee, USA were represented among the donors. For unsorted samples, about 85 million PBMCs were counted and genomic DNA was extracted with the QIAamp DNA Blood Mini kit. After blood collection by leukapheresis, PBMCs were isolated using Ficoll-Histopaque density gradient centrifugation and then cryopreserved in the vapor phase of liquid nitrogen. Sequencing used PBMCs. The sequence was obtained from a woman aged 40 to 49 in good health. Some clones in this sample may be carry-over from other donors' samples. The receptor chain draws on TRBV18 and TRBJ2-7, with TRBD2 tentatively as D gene (5 bases match). The DNA sequence is TGTGCCAGCTCACCATTTGAGGGCCGAGGCTCCTACGAGCAGTACTTC. It translates as CASSPFEGRGSYEQYF.